The source of this TCR beta chain is a study of blood T cell repertoires in COVID-19. Study-wide context: Acute and convalescent COVID-19 samples came from the United States, Italy and Spain. T cells, B-cell-depleted T cells, or PBMCs supplied cDNA or gDNA.

Germline assignment: CDR1 SGHRS and CDR2 YFSETQ. J gave up 8 bases and V 3 bases, and 8 bases lay outside the gene matches. The CDR3 runs 15 residues. As originally analysed: It was from reference gene primer amplification that nucleated cell counts were estimated. TCRdb's copy holds only in-frame clones and misses some; the assay was immunoSEQ multiplex PCR. That table gives V, J and clone size, and the DNA gave D and trimming. The table records 120,000 to 150,000 clones, over 80% of them present only once. Sequenced: peripheral blood. The sequence was obtained from a middle-aged woman with active or convalescent COVID-19. This sequence joins TRBV5-1 and TRBJ1-4; TRBD1 matches 9 bases. CDR3 nucleotide sequence: TGCGCCAGCAGCTCGGGCGGGACAGGGAACGAAAAACTGTTTTTT. This codes for CASSSGGTGNEKLFF. The full variable domain, with the rest looked up from reference TRBV5-1 and TRBJ1-4, is KAGVTQTPRYLIKTRGQQVTLSCSPISGHRSVSWYQQTPGQGLQFLFEYFSETQRNKGNFPGRFSGRQFSNSRSEMNVSTLELGDSALYLCASSSGGTGNEKLFFGSGTQLSVL.